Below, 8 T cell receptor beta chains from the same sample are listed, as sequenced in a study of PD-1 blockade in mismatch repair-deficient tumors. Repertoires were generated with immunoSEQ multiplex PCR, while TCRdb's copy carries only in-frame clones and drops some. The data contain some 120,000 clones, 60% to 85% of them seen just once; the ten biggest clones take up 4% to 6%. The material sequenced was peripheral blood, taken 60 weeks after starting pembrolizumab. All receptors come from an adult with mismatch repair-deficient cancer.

In nucleotides, the CDR3 is TGTGCCAGCAGTGCGACGCCGGGACGGAAGGAAGCTTTCTTT. Amino acid sequence: CASSATPGRKEAFF. The gene calls are TRBV6-5 and TRBJ1-1; D possibly corresponds to TRBD1 (5 bases). Trimming stripped 5 bases from V and 8 bases from J, with 18 bases between. The germline CDR1 and CDR2 sequences are MNHEY and SVGAGI. This CDR3 has 14 amino acids.

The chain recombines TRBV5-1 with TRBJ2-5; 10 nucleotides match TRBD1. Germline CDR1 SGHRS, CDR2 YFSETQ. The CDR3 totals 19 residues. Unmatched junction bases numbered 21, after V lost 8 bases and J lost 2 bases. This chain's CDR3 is CARTGQGQRKRKVQETQYF. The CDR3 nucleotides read TGCGCCAGGACGGGACAGGGGCAACGCAAACGGAAAGTTCAAGAGACCCAGTACTTC.

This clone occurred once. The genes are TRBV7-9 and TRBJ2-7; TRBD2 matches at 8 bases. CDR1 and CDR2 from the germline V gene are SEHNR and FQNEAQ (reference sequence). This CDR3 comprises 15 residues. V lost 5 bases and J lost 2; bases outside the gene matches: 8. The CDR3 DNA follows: TGTGCCAGCAGCCCGCAGGCGGGAGGCGCCTACGAGCAGTACTTC. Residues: CASSPQAGGAYEQYF.

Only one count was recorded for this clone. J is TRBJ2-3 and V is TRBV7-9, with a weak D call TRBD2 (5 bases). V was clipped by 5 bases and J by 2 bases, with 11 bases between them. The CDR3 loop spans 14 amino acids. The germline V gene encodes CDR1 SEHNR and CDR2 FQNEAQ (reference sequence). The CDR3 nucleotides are TGTGCCAGCAGCACCCGGACTGTCACAGATACGCAGTATTTT. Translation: CASSTRTVTDTQYF.

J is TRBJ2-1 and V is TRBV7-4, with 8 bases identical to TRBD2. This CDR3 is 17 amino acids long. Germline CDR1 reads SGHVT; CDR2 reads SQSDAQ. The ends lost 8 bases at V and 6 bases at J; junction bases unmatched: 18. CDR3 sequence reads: CASYGLVAGLGCNEQFF. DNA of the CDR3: TGTGCCAGCTATGGACTGGTAGCGGGGCTCGGATGCAATGAGCAGTTCTTC.

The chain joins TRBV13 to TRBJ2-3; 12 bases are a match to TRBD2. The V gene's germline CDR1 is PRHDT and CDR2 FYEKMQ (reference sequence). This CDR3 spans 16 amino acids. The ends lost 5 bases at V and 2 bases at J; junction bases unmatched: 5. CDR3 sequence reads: CASSPRLAGDTDTQYF. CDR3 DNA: TGTGCCAGCAGCCCCAGACTAGCGGGAGACACAGATACGCAGTATTTT.

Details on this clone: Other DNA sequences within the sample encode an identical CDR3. The CDR3 DNA follows: TGTGCCAGCAGTTACAGGGTAAACACTGAAGCTTTCTTT. Encoded protein: CASSYRVNTEAFF. V usage is TRBV6-5 and J usage is TRBJ1-1; D call uncertain. Germline V gene data show CDR1 as MNHEY and CDR2 as SVGAGI. Trimming removed 2 bases from V and 2 bases from J, with 6 bases in between. The CDR3 is 13 amino acids.

This CDR3 is CASSITGGWTGELFF. CDR3 DNA sequence: TGTGCCAGTAGTATTACAGGGGGCTGGACCGGGGAGCTGTTTTTT. This rearrangement joins TRBV19 to TRBJ2-2; TRBD1 aligns across 9 bases. CDR3 length equals 15 residues. Germline V gene data show CDR1 as LNHDA and CDR2 as SQIVND (reference sequence). V shed 3 bases and J 5 bases; nucleotides not matched to a gene: 4.